The clone carrying this T cell receptor (beta chain) appeared once. Its antigen remains unknown. In the naive CD8 group, cells lacked CD45RO and were positively selected for CCR7, so terminally differentiated effector memory CD45RA+ cells were left out. Donation came from healthy HIV-negative adults that had no recent acute infections or vaccinations. This sample stems from a study of shared clonotypes between healthy human individuals. Regarding the study as a whole: Of the naive CD4 clonotypes, approximately 5% were shared across a few donors.

Repertoires were generated with immunoSEQ multiplex PCR, while TCRdb's copy carries only in-frame clones and drops some. The sample has millions of clones; approximately 94% are singletons. The CDR3 consists of 15 residues. V gave up 2 bases and J gave up 7 bases; unmatched junction bases: 8. Germline CDR1 and CDR2: MDHEN and SYDVKM. The chain combines TRBV28 with TRBJ1-5, with TRBD1 identical over 7 bases. This clonotype originated in a man aged 18 to 29 in good health. Some clones in this sample may be carry-over from other donors' samples. The material sequenced was naive CD8+ T cells from PBMCs. The CDR3: CASSLRYRGRQPQHF. For the CDR3, the DNA is TGTGCCAGCAGTTTACGTTACAGGGGCAGGCAGCCCCAGCATTTT.